The 23 T cell receptor beta chains below all came from one sample that was sequenced in a study of cytomegalovirus exposure and HLA in healthy donors. A multiplex PCR was run with 60 Vbeta primers and 13 Jbeta primers. Sequencing was performed with immunoSEQ multiplex PCR; in TCRdb, only in-frame clones are kept and a portion is missing. Among roughly 170,000 clones listed, about 85% were seen once. Sequenced sample: PBMCs. Receptor source: a woman in her fifties or sixties in good health and CMV-seropositive.

This chain connects TRBV5-4 to TRBJ1-1, with D tentatively TRBD1 (6 bases). The germline CDR1 and CDR2 sequences are SGHNT and YYREEE (reference sequence). Trimming left V 2 bases short and J 1 base short, with 18 bases between. There are 17 residues in the CDR3. The CDR3 nucleotides read TGTGCCAGCAGCTTCGGGGGGCCGGTACTGGGGAACACTGAAGCTTTCTTT. Its translation: CASSFGGPVLGNTEAFF.

This CDR3 is CASSRDNEQFF. The CDR3 coding sequence is TGCGCCAGCAGCCGAGACAATGAGCAGTTCTTC. This sequence joins TRBV4-1 and TRBJ2-1; D gene ambiguous. The germline gives CDR1 MGHRA, CDR2 YSYEKL. V was pared by 4 bases and J by 5 bases, with 3 bases between. The CDR3 contains 11 residues.

The gene calls are TRBV10-3 and TRBJ2-1; weak D call: TRBD2 (6 bases). Per germline, CDR1 ENHRY and CDR2 SYGVKD. V gave up 6 bases and J gave up 5 bases, with 14 bases separating them. This CDR3 spans 14 amino acids. The CDR3 loop reads CAISGDFLHNEQFF. The CDR3 coding sequence is TGTGCCATCAGCGGGGACTTTCTCCACAATGAGCAGTTCTTC.

The chain carries TRBV10-3 and TRBJ2-3; D not resolved. Germline CDR1 is ENHRY and CDR2 is SYGVKD. This CDR3 comprises 16 residues. Trimming took off 3 bases at V and 2 bases at J, with 15 bases between the two ends. CDR3 coding DNA: TGTGCCATCAGTGATCTGGCAGGCGCCACCACAGATACGCAGTATTTT. It is translated as CAISDLAGATTDTQYF.

This chain connects TRBV10-3 to TRBJ1-3; D remains unclear. The germline V gene has CDR1 ENHRY and CDR2 SYGVKD. V dropped 11 bases and J dropped 1 base, with 12 bases sitting between them. The CDR3 length is 13 residues. CDR3 region: CAATRESGNTIYF. The CDR3 DNA sequence: TGTGCCGCTACGCGGGAATCTGGAAACACCATATATTTT.

The count of this clone is one. This chain links TRBV7-3 with TRBJ2-2, with D possibly TRBD1 on 5 matching bases. Germline V lookup: CDR1 SGHTA, CDR2 FQGTGA. V was pared by 1 base and J by 6 bases, with 15 bases between. This CDR3 contains 16 residues. CDR3 loop: CASSLNSQGRAGELFF. CDR3 coding DNA: TGTGCCAGCAGCTTAAACAGTCAGGGAAGGGCCGGGGAGCTGTTTTTT.

The chain combines TRBV5-4 with TRBJ1-1; D gene ambiguous. Germline CDR1 reads SGHNT; CDR2 reads YYREEE (reference sequence). The CDR3 consists of 14 residues. Trimming removed 4 bases from V and 3 bases from J, with 13 bases in between. The CDR3 sequence is CASSRFGVDTEAFF. The CDR3 DNA is TGTGCCAGCAGCCGTTTCGGGGTTGACACTGAAGCTTTCTTT.

The rearrangement joins TRBV5-6 to TRBJ2-7, with 13 bases matching TRBD2. Trimming removed 0 bases from V and 2 bases from J; junction bases left unmatched: 2. There are 16 residues in the CDR3. From germline, CDR1 is SGHDT and CDR2 YYEEEE. This CDR3 is CASSLAGTSGTYEQYF. The CDR3 DNA follows: TGTGCCAGCAGCTTGGCCGGGACTAGCGGGACCTACGAGCAGTACTTC.

The chain combines TRBV6-1 with TRBJ2-7; D not resolved. The CDR3 is made up of 15 amino acids. Germline V lookup: CDR1 MNHNS, CDR2 SASEGT. V dropped 3 bases and J dropped 4 bases, with 16 bases sitting between them. The chain's CDR3 is CASSDGPSNGYEQYF. The DNA of the CDR3 is TGTGCCAGCAGTGATGGCCCTAGTAACGGATACGAGCAGTACTTC.

The chain recombines TRBV7-9 with TRBJ2-5; D gene ambiguous. The J call may be mistaken, given a closer DNA end match to TRBJ2-7. Germline-derived CDR1 and CDR2 are SEHNR and FQNEAQ (reference sequence). This CDR3 spans 13 amino acids. CDR3 in DNA: TGTGCCAGCAGCTTATCTAACTTCTACGAGCAGTACTTC. This codes for CASSLSNFYEQYF.

The chain uses TRBV5-8 and TRBJ1-2; 9 bases map to TRBD1. Germline V gives CDR1 SGHTS, CDR2 YDEGEE. The CDR3 covers 15 residues. Trimming cost V 4 bases and J 8 bases; bases outside gene matches: 12. CDR3 bases: TGTGCCAGCAGCCTTGGACAGGGGATATTGAGCGGCTACACCTTC. It specifies CASSLGQGILSGYTF. Full variable domain (remainder filled in from reference TRBV5-8 and TRBJ1-2): EAGVTQSPTHLIKTRGQQATLRCSPISGHTSVYWYQQALGLGLQFLLWYDEGEERNRGNFPPRFSGRQFPNYSSELNVNALELEDSALYLCASSLGQGILSGYTFGSGTRLTVV.

The chain is built from TRBV28 and TRBJ2-2; TRBD1 agrees at 7 bases. The CDR3 has 14 residues. The V segment lost 5 bases and the J segment 6 bases; nucleotides outside the gene matches: 6. Germline lookup yields CDR1 MDHEN and CDR2 SYDVKM. The CDR3: CASSGNRGPGELFF. DNA of the CDR3: TGTGCCAGCAGTGGAAACAGGGGTCCCGGGGAGCTGTTTTTT.

This clone has only a few counts. CDR3 coding DNA: TGTGCCAGCGGACTTAAGCGGGGGGGAGGCAATGAGCAGTTCTTC. Protein: CASGLKRGGGNEQFF. The chain combines TRBV2 with TRBJ2-1, with 10 nucleotides matching TRBD2. Losses at the gene ends were 8 bases for V and 6 bases for J; bases not matched to a gene: 10. This CDR3 has 15 amino acids. Germline V CDR1 and CDR2: SNHLY, FYNNEI.

The chain employs TRBV5-1 and TRBJ2-1, with 12 bases matching TRBD2. Germline-derived CDR1 and CDR2 are SGHRS and YFSETQ. The CDR3 contains 17 residues. Trimming removed 4 bases from V and 8 bases from J; junction bases left unmatched: 13. The CDR3 DNA reads TGCGCCAGCAGCCCTGCGGCTAGCGGGGGGGCAGTGGATGAGCAGTTCTTC. Amino acids: CASSPAASGGAVDEQFF.

This chain uses TRBV4-1 with TRBJ2-7; 8 nucleotides align to TRBD1. The CDR3 has 16 amino acids. Losses at the gene ends were 0 bases for V and 4 bases for J; bases not matched to a gene: 8. The germline V gene has CDR1 MGHRA and CDR2 YSYEKL. CDR3 sequence: CASSQDWNRGSYEQYF. The CDR3 DNA reads TGCGCCAGCAGCCAAGATTGGAACAGGGGGTCGTACGAGCAGTACTTC.

This clone has just a few counts. J is TRBJ2-3 and V is TRBV27, with a possible D match to TRBD2 (5 bases). The CDR3 consists of 13 residues. V lost 3 bases to trimming and J lost 8 bases, with 12 bases between them. Per the germline V gene, CDR1 is MNHEY and CDR2 is SMNVEV (reference sequence). CDR3 region: CASSFPAGGTQYF. The CDR3 region has the DNA TGTGCCAGCAGTTTCCCGGCGGGCGGTACGCAGTATTTT.

The V gene is TRBV7-2, the J gene TRBJ1-6, with D uncertain. CDR1 and CDR2 (germline): SGHTA, FQGNSA. CDR3 length: 15 residues. V was shortened by 4 bases and J by 5 bases, with 12 bases between the two germline ends. In DNA, the CDR3 is TGTGCCAGCAGCTCTACTCCGGGAGATAATTCACCCCTCCACTTT. Its translation is CASSSTPGDNSPLHF.

The V gene is TRBV10-3, the J gene TRBJ2-3; D gene uncertain. This CDR3 is built from 13 residues. Trimming left V 6 bases short and J 5 bases short, with 12 bases between. CDR1 and CDR2 from the germline V gene are ENHRY and SYGVKD. The DNA for the CDR3 is TGTGCCATCAGCAGGTTAGGTAGAGATACGCAGTATTTT. It translates to CAISRLGRDTQYF.

The V gene is TRBV18, the J gene TRBJ2-3; no clear D. V was pared by 2 bases and J by 5 bases, with 8 bases between. Germline CDR1 is KGHSH and CDR2 is LQKENI. The CDR3 runs 13 residues. In nucleotides, the CDR3 is TGTGCCAGCTCACCAAACTCGGTAGATACGCAGTATTTT. It is translated as CASSPNSVDTQYF. The full variable domain, with the rest looked up from reference TRBV18 and TRBJ2-3, is NAGVMQNPRHLVRRRGQEARLRCSPMKGHSHVYWYRQLPEEGLKFMVYLQKENIIDESGMPKERFSAEFPKEGPSILRIQQVVRGDSAAYFCASSPNSVDTQYFGPGTRLTVL.

This rearrangement joins TRBV7-2 to TRBJ2-7; no definite D call. This CDR3 is built from 14 residues. The germline V and J ends were trimmed by 5 bases and 2 bases, with 13 bases remaining between them. The germline CDR1 and CDR2 sequences are SGHTA and FQGNSA. In DNA, the CDR3 is TGTGCCAGCAGCCTCCTGATAAGCCCCTACGAGCAGTACTTC. It codes for CASSLLISPYEQYF.

This rearrangement joins TRBV28 to TRBJ1-4, with a possible D match to TRBD1 (5 bases). The germline V and J ends were trimmed by 7 bases and 8 bases, with 17 bases remaining between them. From germline, CDR1 is MDHEN and CDR2 SYDVKM. The CDR3 has 14 residues. The CDR3 DNA sequence: TGTGCCAGCACCCAAGGGGCGACAGTAGAAAAACTGTTTTTT. Encoded protein: CASTQGATVEKLFF.

The chain combines TRBV5-5 with TRBJ2-4, with 9 nucleotides matching TRBD2. The CDR3 is made up of 17 amino acids. CDR1 and CDR2 (germline): SGHKS, YYEKEE (reference sequence). Trimming at V came to 0 bases and at J to 7 bases, leaving 11 bases not matched to a gene. CDR3 sequence reads: CASSLAAIGSGRNIQYF. The CDR3 DNA follows: TGTGCCAGCAGCTTGGCCGCTATAGGGAGCGGGAGGAACATTCAGTACTTC. The full variable domain, with the rest looked up from reference TRBV5-5 and TRBJ2-4, is DAGVTQSPTHLIKTRGQQVTLRCSPISGHKSVSWYQQVLGQGPQFIFQYYEKEERGRGNFPDRFSARQFPNYSSELNVNALLLGDSALYLCASSLAAIGSGRNIQYFGAGTRLSVL.

The chain couples TRBV4-2 to TRBJ2-3; 7 nucleotides line up with TRBD2. CDR3 length equals 15 residues. The V segment lost 0 bases and the J segment 4 bases; nucleotides outside the gene matches: 4. Germline loops: CDR1 LGHNA, CDR2 YNFKEQ. The CDR3 here is CASSQDAGESDTQYF. Here the CDR3 DNA reads TGTGCCAGCAGCCAAGACGCGGGAGAATCAGATACGCAGTATTTT.